The clone carrying this T cell receptor beta chain came up a few times. The entry originates in a study of blood T cell repertoires in COVID-19. As for the study in general: Whether acute or convalescent, the COVID-19 samples came from the United States, Italy and Spain. T cells, B-cell-depleted T cells, or PBMCs supplied cDNA or gDNA.

Original methodology: Estimated nucleated cell counts came from reference gene primer amplification. Sequencing used immunoSEQ multiplex PCR; TCRdb keeps in-frame clones, though not all of them. Clone size and V and J calls were adopted from that table, with D and trimming inferred from the DNA. This table holds 90,000 to 120,000 clones, over 75% found once. This sequence was found in a woman between 55 and 75 years old with acute or convalescent COVID-19. The sequencing sample was made of peripheral blood.

The CDR3 DNA reads TGTGCCAGCAGCTCTTCAGGCCCTCTCGGCCCAGATACGCAGTATTTT. Translated: CASSSSGPLGPDTQYF. The chain combines TRBV7-3 with TRBJ2-3, with unresolved D. This CDR3 comprises 16 residues. Germline V gives CDR1 SGHTA, CDR2 FQGTGA. Between the trimmed V and J ends, which lost 4 bases and 4 bases, there was a span of 18 bases. Filled out from reference TRBV7-3 and TRBJ2-3, the complete variable domain reads GAGVSQTPSNKVTEKGKYVELRCDPISGHTALYWYRQSLGQGPEFLIYFQGTGAADDSGLPNDRFFAVRPEGSVSTLKIQRTERGDSAVYLCASSSSGPLGPDTQYFGPGTRLTVL.